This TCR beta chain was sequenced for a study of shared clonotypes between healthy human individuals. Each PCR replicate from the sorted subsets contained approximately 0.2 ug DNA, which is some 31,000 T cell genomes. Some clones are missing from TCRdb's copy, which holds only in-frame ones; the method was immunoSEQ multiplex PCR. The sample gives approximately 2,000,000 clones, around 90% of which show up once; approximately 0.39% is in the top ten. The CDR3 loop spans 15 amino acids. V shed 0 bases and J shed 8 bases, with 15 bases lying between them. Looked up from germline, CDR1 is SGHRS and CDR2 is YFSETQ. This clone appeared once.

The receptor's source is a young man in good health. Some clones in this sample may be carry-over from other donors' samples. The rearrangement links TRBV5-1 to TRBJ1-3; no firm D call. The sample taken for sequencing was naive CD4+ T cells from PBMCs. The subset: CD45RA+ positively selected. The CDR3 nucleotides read TGCGCCAGCAGCTTGGGAAATGTCGGTCGGGACACCATATATTTT. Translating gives CASSLGNVGRDTIYF.